This T cell receptor (beta chain) was retrieved from a study of blood T cell repertoires in COVID-19. Trimming cost V 3 bases and J 4 bases, with 12 bases left between them. Germline V gene data show CDR1 as SGHVS and CDR2 as FQNEAQ. This CDR3 has 14 amino acids. Generated by immunoSEQ multiplex PCR, the TCRdb table keeps only in-frame clones and is missing some. The profile shows 200,000 to 300,000 clones, around 88% of them singletons. Across 20 to 25 US areas, participants ranged in age from about 18 to 90 years. Recovery among Cohort 3 donors was established by two negative PCRs, clearance, or symptom resolution.

Sample: PBMCs or T cells enriched from blood (not recorded which). This clonotype was sampled from a woman aged 45-60 years who had recovered from COVID-19. The chain has TRBV7-8 and TRBJ1-2; D remains ambiguous. CDR3 protein: CASSFRDVTYGYTF. The CDR3 DNA is TGTGCCAGCAGCTTTCGCGATGTCACCTATGGCTACACCTTC.